The subject of this entry is one T cell receptor beta chain. The data stem from a study of blood T cell repertoires in COVID-19. Study as a whole: Samples of COVID-19 (acute and convalescent) were obtained from the United States, Italy and Spain. PBMCs, B-cell-depleted T cells, or T cells were the source of the cDNA or gDNA that made up the material.

From germline, CDR1 is SGHVS and CDR2 FNYEAQ. The V gene end was trimmed by 5 bases and the J gene end by 2 bases; junction bases not matched to a gene: 11. The CDR3 sequence is 18 residues long. Sequencing was performed with immunoSEQ multiplex PCR; in TCRdb, only in-frame clones are kept and a portion is missing. The table lists around 340,000 clones, around nine tenths of them singletons. The clonotype originates from a woman in her 30s who had been exposed to COVID-19. The chain carries TRBV7-6 and TRBJ2-2, with TRBD2 matching 10 bases. The sample consisted of PBMCs or T cells enriched from blood (not recorded which). The CDR3 coding sequence is TGTGCCAGCAGCCCCAGACAGGGGACTAGCGCTAACACCGGGGAGCTGTTTTTT. Translation gives CASSPRQGTSANTGELFF.